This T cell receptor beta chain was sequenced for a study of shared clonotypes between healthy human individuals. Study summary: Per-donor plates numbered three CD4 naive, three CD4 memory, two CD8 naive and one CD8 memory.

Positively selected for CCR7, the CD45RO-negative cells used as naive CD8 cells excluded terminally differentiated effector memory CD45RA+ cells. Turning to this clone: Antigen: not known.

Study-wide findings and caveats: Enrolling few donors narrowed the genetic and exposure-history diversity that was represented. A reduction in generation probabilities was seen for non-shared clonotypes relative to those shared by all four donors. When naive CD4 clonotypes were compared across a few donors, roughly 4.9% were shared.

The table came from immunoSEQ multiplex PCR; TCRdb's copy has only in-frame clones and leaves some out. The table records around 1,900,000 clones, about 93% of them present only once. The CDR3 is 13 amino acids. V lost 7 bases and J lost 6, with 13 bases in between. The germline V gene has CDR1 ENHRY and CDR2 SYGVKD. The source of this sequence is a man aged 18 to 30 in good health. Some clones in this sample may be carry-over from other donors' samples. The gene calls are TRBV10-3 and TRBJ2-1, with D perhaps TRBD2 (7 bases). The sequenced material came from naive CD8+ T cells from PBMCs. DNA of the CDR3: TGTGCCATCACCCGCGGGGGCTTCAATGAGCAGTTCTTC. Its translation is CAITRGGFNEQFF.